This T cell receptor (beta chain) was captured in a study of blood T cells in healthy people across ages. CDR1 and CDR2 (germline): SEHNR, FQNEAQ (reference sequence). Trimming took off 6 bases at V and 0 bases at J, with 14 bases between the two ends. This CDR3 is 15 amino acids long. A second PCR, run for 7 to 11 cycles, used a sample-barcoded 5' primer plus a J-beta primer mix. TCRdb fed the 5' RACE reads into MiXCR, producing one record per CDR3 protein. The data hold roughly 550,000 distinct CDR3 sequences, with around 24% observed a single time. This clonotype appeared once. Another study also made use of these data, one on T cells of mothers and their children. That paper notes: The sample comes from nine or ten healthy Caucasian donors: mothers and children.

The material sequenced was blood. The chain carries TRBV7-9 and TRBJ1-1; no clear D. This TCR was sampled from a boy younger than 18 in good health. DNA of the CDR3: TGTGCCAGCAGTCCTGGACGTACCATGAACACTGAAGCTTTCTTT. Residues: CASSPGRTMNTEAFF.